A selection of T cell receptor beta chains follows, all from one sample in a study of OX40 agonist ivuxolimab in advanced cancers. Generated by immunoSEQ multiplex PCR, the TCRdb table keeps only in-frame clones and is missing some. This table has tens of thousands of clones, about 88% appearing once. This specimen was CD4+ or CD8+ T cells sorted from blood, taken in a trial of the OX40 agonist ivuxolimab. Receptor source: an adult with an advanced solid tumor such as melanoma, head and neck, liver or kidney cancer. The CDR3 runs from the conserved cysteine through the conserved F or W. D genes are given only for firm matches. Size values are once, few and many counts, or a class for expanded clones, and some rows have none.

size,J,D,V,CDR3,DNA
NA,TRBJ1-5,TRBD1,TRBV28,CASRPGTGRNQPQHF,TGTGCCAGCAGGCCCGGGACAGGGCGCAATCAGCCCCAGCATTTT
once,TRBJ1-2,TRBD1,TRBV29-1,CSVGGQGPNYGYTF,TGCAGCGTTGGCGGACAGGGCCCTAACTATGGCTACACCTTC
NA,TRBJ2-3,TRBD2,TRBV2,CASSERLAGVSDTQYF,TGTGCCAGCAGTGAACGACTAGCGGGAGTTTCGGATACGCAGTATTTT
NA,TRBJ2-5,NA,TRBV28,CASSLSGRRETQYF,TGTGCCAGCAGTTTATCGGGCAGACGGGAGACCCAGTACTTC
NA,TRBJ2-1,NA,TRBV21-1,CASNPDRSDNEQFF,TGTGCCAGCAACCCGGACAGGTCGGACAATGAGCAGTTCTTC
NA,TRBJ2-3,NA,TRBV30,CAWSLTVTDTQYF,TGTGCCTGGAGCCTAACAGTGACAGATACGCAGTATTTT
NA,TRBJ1-4,TRBD1,TRBV5-1,CASSARTGGNEKLFF,TGCGCCAGCAGCGCGAGGACAGGGGGTAATGAAAAACTGTTTTTT
NA,TRBJ2-1,TRBD2,TRBV23-1,CASSQSGGTSGKTSYNEQFF,TGCGCCAGCAGTCAATCGGGGGGGACTAGCGGGAAAACTTCCTACAATGAGCAGTTCTTC
NA,TRBJ2-3,NA,TRBV7-2,CASSPSYTTDTQYF,TGTGCCAGCAGCCCCTCCTACACCACAGATACGCAGTATTTT
NA,TRBJ2-7,TRBD2,TRBV6-6,CASQVAGAYEQYF,TGTGCCAGCCAGGTGGCGGGAGCATACGAGCAGTACTTC
NA,TRBJ1-1,NA,TRBV6-5,CASSYSRGMNTEAFF,TGTGCCAGCAGTTACTCGAGGGGTATGAACACTGAAGCTTTCTTT
NA,TRBJ2-5,TRBD1,TRBV28,CASKTGSFQETQYF,TGTGCCAGTAAGACAGGGTCATTCCAAGAGACCCAGTACTTC
NA,TRBJ2-2,NA,TRBV4-3,CASSLDWSNTGELFF,TGCGCCAGCAGCTTGGACTGGTCGAACACCGGGGAGCTGTTTTTT
NA,TRBJ1-2,TRBD1,TRBV28,CASSQPTGGRLGGYTF,TGTGCCAGCAGTCAACCGACAGGGGGCAGGCTTGGTGGCTACACCTTC
NA,TRBJ2-3,TRBD2,TRBV6-1,CASSEVAGPTDTQYF,TGTGCCAGCAGTGAGGTAGCGGGACCCACAGATACGCAGTATTTT
NA,TRBJ2-5,TRBD2,TRBV27,CASSRTSGIWETQYF,TGTGCCAGCAGCAGGACTAGCGGGATCTGGGAGACCCAGTACTTC
NA,TRBJ2-2,TRBD2,TRBV30,CAWRPGLAGANTGELFF,TGTGCCTGGAGGCCGGGACTAGCGGGGGCAAACACCGGGGAGCTGTTTTTT
NA,TRBJ2-7,NA,TRBV5-6,CASSLRDRPSYEQYF,TGTGCCAGCAGCTTGAGAGACAGGCCCTCCTACGAGCAGTACTTC
NA,TRBJ1-6,NA,TRBV2,CASSEFGGNSPLHF,TGTGCCAGCAGTGAATTTGGGGGAAATTCACCCCTCCACTTT
NA,TRBJ2-5,TRBD2,TRBV28,CASSPSGLAGGVQYF,TGTGCCAGCAGTCCATCGGGACTAGCGGGAGGGGTCCAGTACTTC
NA,TRBJ1-6,NA,TRBV6-5,CASSYSGARRDSPLHF,TGTGCCAGCAGTTACTCGGGGGCCAGACGGGATTCACCCCTCCACTTT
NA,TRBJ2-1,TRBD2,TRBV7-6,CASSLAHLAGVNNEQFF,TGTGCCAGCAGCTTAGCGCATCTAGCGGGAGTAAACAATGAGCAGTTCTTC
once,TRBJ2-4,NA,TRBV11-2,CASSLEGHAKNIQYF,TGTGCCAGCAGCCTAGAGGGGCATGCCAAAAACATTCAGTACTTC
NA,TRBJ1-1,NA,TRBV12-5,CASRDASRALDTEAFF,TGTGCTAGTAGGGACGCCAGCAGGGCATTGGACACTGAAGCTTTCTTT
NA,TRBJ2-3,TRBD2,TRBV7-2,CASSLGIAGGRNTQYF,TGTGCCAGCAGCTTAGGAATAGCGGGAGGGAGGAATACGCAGTATTTT
NA,TRBJ1-1,TRBD1,TRBV18,CASSPQLRQGYDSDTEAFF,TGTGCCAGCTCACCACAGCTACGACAGGGATATGATTCGGACACTGAAGCTTTCTTT
NA,TRBJ2-7,TRBD1,TRBV28,CASRSGGRSYEQYF,TGTGCCAGCAGGTCAGGGGGACGCTCCTACGAGCAGTACTTC
NA,TRBJ2-3,NA,TRBV13,CASSLAGVTDTQYF,TGTGCCAGCAGCTTAGCGGGGGTCACAGATACGCAGTATTTT
few,TRBJ2-5,NA,TRBV4-3,CASSQDIPRGGVETQYF,TGCGCCAGCAGCCAAGATATCCCCAGGGGAGGAGTGGAGACCCAGTACTTC
NA,TRBJ1-3,NA,TRBV4-3,CASSQSGGGVNTIYF,TGCGCCAGCAGCCAATCCGGCGGGGGCGTGAACACCATATATTTT
NA,TRBJ2-1,NA,TRBV27,CASSSDGTLLYNEQFF,TGTGCCAGCAGTTCCGACGGGACTCTGCTCTACAATGAGCAGTTCTTC
NA,TRBJ1-1,TRBD1,TRBV5-4,CASSIGQGKMNTEAFF,TGTGCCAGCAGCATAGGACAGGGTAAGATGAACACTGAAGCTTTCTTT
NA,TRBJ2-6,TRBD2,TRBV11-2,CASSFWLAGGSGANVLTF,TGTGCCAGCAGCTTTTGGCTAGCGGGGGGCTCTGGGGCCAACGTCCTGACTTTC
NA,TRBJ2-3,TRBD2,TRBV19,CASSTGTSGPVAGTQYF,TGTGCCAGTAGTACGGGGACTAGCGGGCCCGTCGCGGGTACGCAGTATTTT
NA,TRBJ1-3,NA,TRBV2,CASMGVSSGNTIYF,TGTGCCAGCATGGGAGTCTCCTCTGGAAACACCATATATTTT
NA,TRBJ2-7,NA,TRBV6-6,CASSSSDVEQYF,TGTGCCAGCAGTTCCTCAGACGTGGAGCAGTACTTC
NA,TRBJ1-4,NA,TRBV5-1,CASSPLGREKLFF,TGCGCCAGCAGCCCCCTCGGGCGTGAAAAACTGTTTTTT
NA,TRBJ1-1,NA,TRBV5-1,CASSLLGGMNTEAFF,TGCGCCAGCAGCTTACTGGGCGGGATGAACACTGAAGCTTTCTTT
NA,TRBJ2-5,TRBD2,TRBV7-2,CASSATMRGGEETQYF,TGTGCCAGCAGCGCCACTATGCGGGGGGGGGAAGAGACCCAGTACTTC
NA,TRBJ2-2,NA,TRBV9,CASRGDGGELFF,TGTGCCAGCAGGGGGGACGGTGGGGAGCTGTTTTTT
NA,TRBJ2-7,TRBD1,TRBV7-6,CASSLRQGMTEQYF,TGTGCCAGCAGCCTAAGACAGGGGATGACCGAGCAGTACTTC
NA,TRBJ1-2,TRBD1,TRBV19,CASSTRDSTFNYGYTF,TGTGCCAGTAGTACCCGGGACAGTACATTTAACTATGGCTACACCTTC
NA,TRBJ1-2,NA,TRBV7-3,CASSLNGDYGYTF,TGTGCCAGCAGCTTAAATGGGGACTATGGCTACACCTTC
NA,TRBJ1-1,NA,TRBV14,CASSQDIGPVGNTEAFF,TGTGCCAGCAGCCAAGACATCGGGCCCGTAGGAAACACTGAAGCTTTCTTT